The present entry profiles one TCR beta chain with its context. Its antigen remains unidentified. The record originates from a study of T cell repertoires in cytomegalovirus infection. Across the whole study: Signatures in public TCR beta sequences pointed to both CMV infection and matching HLA type.

Each CDR3 protein gets one entry after TCRdb re-called the reads with MiXCR. The sample lists almost 550,000 distinct CDR3 sequences, about 17% seen once, with about 24% in the top ten. J gave up 6 bases and V 4 bases, and 5 bases lay outside the gene matches. From germline, CDR1 is MNHEY and CDR2 SMNVEV (reference sequence). The CDR3 is 14 amino acids. Study-wide results and limits: Summed frequency of shared TCR beta families picked out CMV carriers who also had the relevant HLA. Dominating the ex vivo response were TCR beta clonotypes that were CMV-specific and HLA-C-restricted.

This sequence joins TRBV27 and TRBJ1-2; 10 positions match TRBD1. Sequencing used CD8+ T cells from PBMCs. This clonotype was sampled from a human donor in good health (CMV status not recorded). Some clones in this sample may be carry-over from other donors' samples. The CDR3 DNA is TGTGCCAGCAGTTATCGCGGGACAGGGGATGGCTACACCTTC. This gives the protein CASSYRGTGDGYTF.